This record covers a single T cell receptor (beta chain). This sample is drawn from a study of blood T cell repertoires in COVID-19. Whole-study context: There were acute and convalescent COVID-19 samples, and they came from the United States, Italy and Spain. In each case, the material was cDNA or gDNA derived from T cells, B-cell-depleted T cells, or PBMCs.

While infection was still active, Seattle patients were enrolled and then followed longitudinally. J was trimmed by 0 bases and V by 5 bases; bases with no gene match: 5. This CDR3 has 15 residues. The germline gives CDR1 ENHRY, CDR2 SYGVKD. The protocol was immunoSEQ multiplex PCR, while the TCRdb copy is restricted to in-frame clones and leaves out a portion. The sample has some 140,000 clones, about 83% seen once; the top ten hold around an eighth. The receptor was derived from a woman aged 55-70 years with COVID-19, enrolled during active disease. The J gene is TRBJ2-7, the V gene TRBV10-3; TRBD2 agrees at 9 bases. Sequenced: peripheral blood. For the CDR3, the DNA is TGTGCCATCAGTAGTAGCGGGGGCCTCTCCTACGAGCAGTACGTC. Its translation is CAISSSGGLSYEQYV.